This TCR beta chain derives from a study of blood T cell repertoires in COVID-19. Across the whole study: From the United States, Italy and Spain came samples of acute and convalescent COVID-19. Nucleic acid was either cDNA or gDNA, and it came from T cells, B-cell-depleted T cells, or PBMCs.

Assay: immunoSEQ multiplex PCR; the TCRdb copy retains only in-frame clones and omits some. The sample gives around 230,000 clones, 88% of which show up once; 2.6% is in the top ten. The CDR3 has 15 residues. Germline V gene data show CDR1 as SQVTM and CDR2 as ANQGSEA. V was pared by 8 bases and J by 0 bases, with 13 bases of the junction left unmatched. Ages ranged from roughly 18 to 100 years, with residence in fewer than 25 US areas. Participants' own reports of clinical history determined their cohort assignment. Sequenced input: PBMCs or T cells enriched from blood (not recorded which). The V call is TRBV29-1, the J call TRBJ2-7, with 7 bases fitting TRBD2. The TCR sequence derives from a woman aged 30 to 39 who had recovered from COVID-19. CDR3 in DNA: TGCAGCATCGAGGGAGGGGCAACGAGCTCCTACGAGCAGTACTTC. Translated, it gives CSIEGGATSSYEQYF.